This paragraph covers one T cell receptor (beta chain) sequence. The count of this clonotype is one. Its antigen is currently not known. It has no much larger one-base neighbor in the sample; base qualities were not kept. On its own, one read is weak support. This entry comes from a study of immune heterogeneity within non-small cell lung tumors (dated by TCRdb to 2017 to 2018). In terms of the full investigation: Histology comprised a handful of squamous cell carcinomas, some ten non-squamous carcinomas and 1 tumor not otherwise specified. The study combined whole-exome sequencing, RNA-seq and TCR beta repertoire sequencing of multiple spatially distinct regions from each NSCLC tumor to examine intratumoral immune heterogeneity. TCR repertoires were analyzed from roughly 62 tumor loci of some 15 patients, whereas transcriptome data were available for only approximately 47 loci from 11 to 13 patients. For mutant peptides 8 to 11 amino acids long, netMHCpan-3.0 predicted neoantigen binding to the HLA alleles of each patient.

Genomic DNA extracted from bulk tumor tissue served as TCR template, with 600 ng gDNA amplified per sample. During surgery, multiple biopsies were taken from each primary tumor and placed as far apart as possible within the tumor mass. The study cohort was described as untreated and was composed of newly diagnosed NSCLC cases undergoing curative surgery. Donors were about 16 newly diagnosed non-small cell lung cancer patients undergoing surgery with curative intent. A couple of independent pathologists reviewed the resected tumor masses. Only high-quality DNA and RNA samples were carried forward to sequencing. The TCR beta CDR3 region was amplified with a multiplex PCR system whose first round of 10 cycles used 32 V-gene forward primers and 13 J-gene reverse primers. A QIAGEN Multiplex PCR Kit was used for first-round PCR, and the primer sequences were filed in Chinese patent CN105087789A. A second PCR round added Illumina universal primers using the Phusion High-Fidelity PCR Kit. The TCR libraries underwent paired-end sequencing with a read length of 151 bp on the Illumina HiSeq X Ten platform. The source study handled its data this way. Reads lacking multiplex PCR primers were removed with Cutadapt, read pairs were merged with PEAR, and CDR3 regions were called with MiXCR default settings. Shannon entropy measured repertoire diversity, while clonality was calculated as one minus the Shannon entropy divided by the ln of the count of productive unique sequences. Dominant or high-frequency T-cell clones were defined as clonotypes at frequencies of at least 0.5%. Through fastp at Q25 and MiXCR, TCRdb rebuilt clones from the public reads, retaining in-frame beta chains. Each entry is one CDR3 protein sequence, shown with its most common DNA and genes. In this record, the V and J calls reflect TCRdb's handling and not the investigators' own analysis. This sample has 2,500 to 3,500 distinct CDR3 sequences in its table, and around two fifths of those were observed once. The ten largest account for about a fifth of the sample.

On the study overall, not on this receptor specifically: Identical dominant CDR3B clonotypes recurred across loci within a patient, yet different tumor locations also harbored unique high-frequency clones. For the most part, high-frequency TCR beta clonotypes differed from one individual patient to another. A statistically significant but moderate positive correlation (R roughly 0.3) was observed between local T-cell repertoire clonality and local tumor mutational burden.

From its cysteine to its phenylalanine, the CDR3 spans 15 amino acids. Only the CDR3 DNA is retained, 45 bases long and in frame from the first base. The junction shows trimming of 1 base on V and 0 bases on J, plus 10 bases between the germline ends. Sequences SGHAT (CDR1) and FQNNGV (CDR2) are obtained from the germline V gene. Source material: lung tumor tissue. Recombination connected TRBV11-2 to TRBJ2-7, with TRBD1 as a weak D call on 6 bases. This TCR came from a woman aged 45-65 years with non-small cell lung cancer. The CDR3 loop reads CASSLVADSSYEQYF. The DNA sequence is given as TGTGCCAGCAGCTTAGTCGCGGACAGCTCCTACGAGCAGTACTTC.